The 11 T cell receptor beta chains in this list originate from one sample, sequenced in a study of regulatory dendritic cells for organ transplantation. Here immunoSEQ multiplex PCR was the method, and the copy in TCRdb shows in-frame clones only, minus some. The data contain under 35,000 clones, 82% of them singletons. The source material was naive CD8+ T cells from blood. Subset specified: CD45RA+ naive T cells. Receptor source: a human donor in good health.

The chain has TRBV7-8 and TRBJ2-3; a weak D match, TRBD1 (7 bases). The germline V gene encodes CDR1 SGHVS and CDR2 FQNEAQ. Trimming shortened V by 3 bases and J by 5 bases, and 15 bases separated the two germline ends. CDR3 length: 15 residues. The CDR3 DNA sequence: TGTGCCAGCAGCTTTCGGAGGGGGCTCTTAGATACGCAGTATTTT. Amino acids: CASSFRRGLLDTQYF.

The chain combines TRBV15 with TRBJ2-4; weak D call: TRBD1 (6 bases). CDR3 length: 18 amino acids. V shed 0 bases and J shed 3 bases, with 18 bases lying between them. Germline CDR1 reads LNHNV; CDR2 reads YYDKDF (reference sequence). DNA for the CDR3: TGTGCCACCAGCAGAGATGTCGCAGGGGATATGGTCAAAAACATTCAGTACTTC. This translates into CATSRDVAGDMVKNIQYF.

The CDR3 DNA reads TGTGCCAGCAGTTTAACAGTCCTCTATAATTCACCCCTCCACTTT. Translated, it gives CASSLTVLYNSPLHF. The V and J genes are TRBV27 and TRBJ1-6; D ambiguous. CDR3 size: 15 residues. Per the germline V gene, CDR1 is MNHEY and CDR2 is SMNVEV (reference sequence). The ends were cut back, 2 bases at V and 3 bases at J, with 8 bases in the middle.

The CDR3 DNA reads TGTGCCAGCAGCGTCTCCGGGGGGAGCTCCTACGAGCAGTACTTC. Translated: CASSVSGGSSYEQYF. The rearrangement uses TRBV9 and TRBJ2-7; 7 bases align to TRBD2. Looked up from germline, CDR1 is SGDLS and CDR2 is YYNGEE. The CDR3 totals 15 residues. The trim removed 2 bases at V and 0 bases at J, leaving 5 bases unmatched.

The V gene is TRBV19, the J gene TRBJ2-1; D is perhaps TRBD1 (6 bases). V was cut by 6 bases and J by 4 bases, with 13 bases left in between. Germline V gene data show CDR1 as LNHDA and CDR2 as SQIVND (reference sequence). The CDR3 is 14 amino acids. CDR3 region: CASRVGAEYNEQFF. CDR3 sequence (DNA): TGTGCCAGTAGGGTGGGGGCCGAGTACAATGAGCAGTTCTTC.

The V and J genes are TRBV9 and TRBJ1-5; no clear D gene. The CDR3 consists of 15 residues. Germline V lookup: CDR1 SGDLS, CDR2 YYNGEE. Trimming shortened V by 2 bases and J by 6 bases, and 15 bases separated the two germline ends. The CDR3 sequence: CASSVGGGPGQPQHF. The CDR3, as DNA: TGTGCCAGCAGCGTCGGCGGTGGTCCTGGTCAGCCCCAGCATTTT.

CDR3 DNA sequence: TGTGCCAGTAGTATAGATGCACGGAGGCTGGGTGAGCAGTTCTTC. Amino acid sequence: CASSIDARRLGEQFF. J is TRBJ2-1 and V is TRBV19; weak D call: TRBD2 (5 bases). The germline V and J ends were trimmed by 0 bases and 9 bases, with 15 bases remaining between them. Per germline, CDR1 LNHDA and CDR2 SQIVND (reference sequence). The CDR3 is 15 amino acids.

This clone was seen a single time. A junction end diverges from the germline sequence, so it may reflect a read error. This rearrangement joins TRBV4-1 to TRBJ2-1, with TRBD1 matching 9 bases. The CDR3 loop spans 16 amino acids. Looked up from germline, CDR1 is MGHRA and CDR2 is YSYEKL. Here the CDR3 reads CASSHPQQGAYSEQFF. CDR3 sequence (DNA): TGCGCCAGCAGCCATCCCCAACAGGGGGCTTACAGTGAGCAGTTCTTC.

The gene calls are TRBV15 and TRBJ1-5, with D maybe TRBD1 (6 bases). Germline-derived CDR1 and CDR2 are LNHNV and YYDKDF (reference sequence). The V end lost 4 bases, the J end lost 0 bases, and 13 bases lay between the germline ends. The CDR3 extends over 16 amino acids. CDR3 sequence reads: CATSTQGILSNQPQHF. In DNA, the CDR3 is TGTGCCACCAGCACACAGGGAATACTTAGCAATCAGCCCCAGCATTTT.

CDR3 DNA sequence: TGTGCCAGCAGCCCCCGGGGAGGGCGGCGCGAGCAGTACTTC. The encoded protein is CASSPRGGRREQYF. The chain combines TRBV7-2 with TRBJ2-7; 7 bases fit TRBD2. The CDR3 runs to 14 residues. CDR1 is SGHTA and CDR2 is FQGNSA in the germline V gene. Trimming cost V 5 bases and J 6 bases; bases outside gene matches: 10.

The rearrangement links TRBV4-1 to TRBJ1-1, with TRBD1 matching 7 bases. CDR1 and CDR2 from the germline V gene are MGHRA and YSYEKL. Germline trimming cut 5 bases from V and 2 bases from J; bases unmatched to any gene: 5. This CDR3 is 14 amino acids long. In DNA form, the CDR3 reads TGCGCCAGCAGCTCCCAGGGGGTAAACACTGAAGCTTTCTTT. As protein: CASSSQGVNTEAFF.